Listed below are T cell receptor beta chains from one sample, sequenced in a study of blood T cell repertoires in COVID-19. Clones were read by immunoSEQ multiplex PCR, and TCRdb kept only the in-frame ones, dropping some. The data hold about 180,000 clones, with approximately 81% observed a single time. Input material: peripheral blood. These receptors were obtained from a person between 65 and 80 years old with COVID-19, enrolled during active disease. The CDR3 runs from the conserved cysteine through the conserved F or W. The order of the fields is CDR3 DNA, CDR3 protein, D gene, J gene, V gene. A D gene is named only where the DNA matches it firmly.

TGTGCCAGCAGTCTGGACAGGGTCGGGTCACCCCTCCACTTT | CASSLDRVGSPLHF | TRBD1 | TRBJ1-6 | TRBV2
TGTGCCAGCAACAGGGGGCTAGGGGAGACCCAGTACTTC | CASNRGLGETQYF | TRBD1 | TRBJ2-5 | TRBV5-6
TGTGCCAGCAGTTTCGGGATTGAAGCTTTCTTT | CASSFGIEAFF | - | TRBJ1-1 | TRBV28
TGTGCCAGCAGCCGATCACACAGATCCTACAATGAGCAGTTCTTC | CASSRSHRSYNEQFF | - | TRBJ2-1 | TRBV6-5
TGTGCCAGCAGCACAGTGGGGGCCCTTAAGGCCGGGGAGCTGTTTTTT | CASSTVGALKAGELFF | - | TRBJ2-2 | TRBV27
TGTGCCAGTACTCCGGGACACCAAAATCAGCCCCAGCATTTT | CASTPGHQNQPQHF | - | TRBJ1-5 | TRBV19
TGTGCCAGCAGCTTTGGGACTATACGGGACGAGCAGTACTTC | CASSFGTIRDEQYF | TRBD2 | TRBJ2-7 | TRBV7-8
TGTGCCAGCACCTCCCCCCCTCCAACTAGTAAATACAGTCTGTTCTTC | CASTSPPPTSKYSLFF | - | TRBJ2-1 | TRBV28
TGTGCCAGCTCCCCTGGACTAGCGGATAACGAGCAGTACTTC | CASSPGLADNEQYF | TRBD2 | TRBJ2-7 | TRBV18
TGTGCCAGCAGTTACGACAGGGACCTATATGGCTACACCTTC | CASSYDRDLYGYTF | TRBD1 | TRBJ1-2 | TRBV6-5
TGTGCCAGCAGTGACCCGGGACTATACAATGAGCAGTTCTTC | CASSDPGLYNEQFF | TRBD2 | TRBJ2-1 | TRBV25-1
TGCGCCAGCAGTCACCCCGATAGTAAGCGGGAGGCATTTTCCTACAATGAGCAGTTCTTC | CASSHPDSKREAFSYNEQFF | TRBD2 | TRBJ2-1 | TRBV23-1
TGTGCCAGCATTTCGACGGGTAATTCACCCCTCCACTTT | CASISTGNSPLHF | - | TRBJ1-6 | TRBV6-5
TGTGCCAGCAGTCGGGGGGGACAGCTTTATGGCTACACCTTC | CASSRGGQLYGYTF | TRBD1 | TRBJ1-2 | TRBV28
TGTGCCAGCAGCCATGACAGGGCCCACACCGGGGAGCTGTTTTTT | CASSHDRAHTGELFF | TRBD1 | TRBJ2-2 | TRBV2
TGTGCCAGCAGCGGGAGCACAGGGGTTGGCAATCAGCCCCAGCATTTT | CASSGSTGVGNQPQHF | TRBD1 | TRBJ1-5 | TRBV5-6
TGTGCCAGCAGCTTATACAGGGGGCAGAGGGCTTTCTTT | CASSLYRGQRAFF | TRBD1 | TRBJ1-1 | TRBV7-2
TGTGCCAGCAGCTCCGCGAACCCCCCTATAGGGAGCTCCTACAATGAGCAGTTCTTC | CASSSANPPIGSSYNEQFF | - | TRBJ2-1 | TRBV13
TGTGCCAGCATTTCACTGGGCAGGGCCTCTGAAGCTTTCTTT | CASISLGRASEAFF | - | TRBJ1-1 | TRBV6-5
TGTGCCAGCAGCGGGACAGGGGGCTCTGGGGCCAACGTCCTGACTTTC | CASSGTGGSGANVLTF | TRBD1 | TRBJ2-6 | TRBV7-9
TGTGCCAGCAGCTCTTACAAACAGGGGAACTATGGCTACACCTTC | CASSSYKQGNYGYTF | TRBD1 | TRBJ1-2 | TRBV5-4
TGCGCCAGCAGCCCGGACAGGGGGCTCCCCGGGGAGCTGTTTTTT | CASSPDRGLPGELFF | TRBD1 | TRBJ2-2 | TRBV4-3
TGTGCCAGCAGCTTAGAGCGCACTAACTATGGCTACACCTTC | CASSLERTNYGYTF | - | TRBJ1-2 | TRBV7-2
TGTGCCAGCTCACCGTCTGGGGGGGCGAACACTGAAGCTTTCTTT | CASSPSGGANTEAFF | - | TRBJ1-1 | TRBV18
TGTGCCAGTAGTATCCCCGGCAGGGGCATGAACACTGAAGCTTTCTTT | CASSIPGRGMNTEAFF | - | TRBJ1-1 | TRBV19
TGTGCCAGCAGCCAGGGGGACATCACCCCGAACACCATATATTTT | CASSQGDITPNTIYF | TRBD1 | TRBJ1-3 | TRBV7-9
TGTGCCAGCAGTTACTTAACAGGGGGCGATGGCTACACCTTC | CASSYLTGGDGYTF | TRBD1 | TRBJ1-2 | TRBV6-5
TGTGCCAGCAGCCCCTCCTCTGAAGCTTTCTTT | CASSPSSEAFF | - | TRBJ1-1 | TRBV7-2
TGTGCCAGCAGCTTAGATGGGACACAGAACACTGAAGCTTTCTTT | CASSLDGTQNTEAFF | - | TRBJ1-1 | TRBV7-9
TGTGCCAGCAGTCCCAACGGGGGGGTAAGGACTGAAGCTTTCTTT | CASSPNGGVRTEAFF | - | TRBJ1-1 | TRBV27